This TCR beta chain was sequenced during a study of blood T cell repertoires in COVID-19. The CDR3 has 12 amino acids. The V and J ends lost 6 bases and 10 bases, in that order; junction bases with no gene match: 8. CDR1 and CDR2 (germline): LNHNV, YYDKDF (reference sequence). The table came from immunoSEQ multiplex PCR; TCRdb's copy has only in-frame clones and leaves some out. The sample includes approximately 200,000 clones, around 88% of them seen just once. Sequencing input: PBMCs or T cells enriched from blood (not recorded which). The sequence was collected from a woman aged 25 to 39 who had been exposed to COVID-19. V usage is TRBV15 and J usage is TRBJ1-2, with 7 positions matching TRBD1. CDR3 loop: CATSDRAIDYTF. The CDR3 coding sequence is TGTGCCACCAGTGACAGGGCCATTGACTACACCTTC.